The next 12 T cell receptor beta chains were all read from a single sample in a study of T cell therapy after organ transplantation. These receptors have no identified antigens. Assay: immunoSEQ multiplex PCR; the TCRdb copy retains only in-frame clones and omits some. The sample consists of some 17,000 clones, approximately 83% of them appearing once. Time point in this sample: 20-29 weeks after completion of therapy. Specimen: CD8+ T cells from blood, collected after autologous CMV-specific T cell therapy. Receptor source: a human patient who had received a solid organ transplant and had CMV disease. The T cells may come from the graft donor.

The rearrangement uses TRBV7-6 and TRBJ2-7; 13 bases map to TRBD2. The germline gives CDR1 SGHVS, CDR2 FNYEAQ. The CDR3 totals 16 residues. Unmatched junction bases numbered 3, after V lost 1 base and J lost 3 bases. CDR3 DNA sequence: TGTGCCAGCAGCTTAGAAGGGACTAGCGGGGTCTACGAGCAGTACTTC. Translating gives CASSLEGTSGVYEQYF.

The chain links TRBV2 to TRBJ2-1; 11 bases are shared with TRBD1. This CDR3 spans 15 amino acids. Germline lookup yields CDR1 SNHLY and CDR2 FYNNEI. V lost 6 bases and J lost 6; bases outside the gene matches: 7. The CDR3 DNA is TGTGCCAGCAGGCCCGGACAGGGGGCGGGCAATGAGCAGTTCTTC. Its translation: CASRPGQGAGNEQFF.

The CDR3 coding sequence is TGCGCCAGCAGCTTGGCCCCGGGGACTAGCGACCACGAGCAGTTCTTC. Amino acid sequence: CASSLAPGTSDHEQFF. This chain links TRBV5-1 with TRBJ2-1; 10 nucleotides line up with TRBD2. V gave up 0 bases and J gave up 10 bases; unmatched junction bases: 10. The CDR3 spans 16 residues. Germline assignment: CDR1 SGHRS and CDR2 YFSETQ. The whole variable domain, remainder taken from reference TRBV5-1 and TRBJ2-1, is KAGVTQTPRYLIKTRGQQVTLSCSPISGHRSVSWYQQTPGQGLQFLFEYFSETQRNKGNFPGRFSGRQFSNSRSEMNVSTLELGDSALYLCASSLAPGTSDHEQFFGPGTRLTVL.

The V and J genes are TRBV5-1 and TRBJ1-1, with 12 bases fitting TRBD1. V trimming: 4 bases; J trimming: 0 bases; junction bases outside the gene matches: 4. The CDR3 has 16 residues. The germline CDR1 and CDR2 sequences are SGHRS and YFSETQ. Here the CDR3 DNA reads TGCGCCAGCAGCCGGGGACAGGGGGCTGTGAACACTGAAGCTTTCTTT. Encoded protein: CASSRGQGAVNTEAFF.

CDR3 coding DNA: TGTGCCAGCAGCTTACCCGGGACAGGGATCCACGAGCAGTACTTC. It is translated as CASSLPGTGIHEQYF. V usage is TRBV7-2 and J usage is TRBJ2-7, with 9 bases identical to TRBD1. V lost 2 bases and J lost 5; bases outside the gene matches: 7. CDR3 size: 15 residues. Germline V gene data show CDR1 as SGHTA and CDR2 as FQGNSA. Supplemented by reference TRBV7-2 and TRBJ2-7, the full variable domain reads GAGVSQSPSNKVTEKGKDVELRCDPISGHTALYWYRQSLGQGLEFLIYFQGNSAPDKSGLPSDRFSAERTGGSVSTLTIQRTQQEDSAVYLCASSLPGTGIHEQYFGPGTRLTVT.

The chain links TRBV6-6 to TRBJ2-7, with 11 nucleotides matching TRBD1. CDR3 length: 15 residues. Germline V gene sequence: CDR1 MNHNY, CDR2 SVGAGI (reference sequence). Trimming took 6 bases from V and 4 from J; bases not matched to a gene: 8. The CDR3 is CASRKGQGVGYEQYF. For the CDR3, the DNA is TGTGCCAGCAGGAAGGGACAGGGGGTCGGTTACGAGCAGTACTTC.

The chain uses TRBV6-6 and TRBJ2-7; a possible D gene is TRBD1 (6 bases). The CDR3 has 13 amino acids. CDR1 and CDR2 from the germline V gene are MNHNY and SVGAGI (reference sequence). V lost 10 bases to trimming and J lost 2 bases, with 15 bases between them. CDR3 DNA: TGTGCCACCACTTACAGGGTAGCCTACGAGCAGTACTTC. Amino acid sequence: CATTYRVAYEQYF.

The genes are TRBV4-1 and TRBJ2-2; D gene ambiguous. V was cut by 2 bases and J by 3 bases, with 4 bases left in between. The CDR3 loop spans 13 amino acids. Germline CDR1 reads MGHRA; CDR2 reads YSYEKL. The CDR3 protein is CASSQLYTGELFF. CDR3 nucleotide sequence: TGCGCCAGCAGCCAACTATACACCGGGGAGCTGTTTTTT.

The genes are TRBV29-1 and TRBJ2-7; D is perhaps TRBD2 (6 bases). The CDR3 is 13 amino acids. The V gene's germline CDR1 is SQVTM and CDR2 ANQGSEA. Trimming stripped 1 base from V and 3 bases from J, with 10 bases between. CDR3 amino acids: CSVEGGVGYEQYF. In DNA form, the CDR3 reads TGCAGCGTTGAAGGGGGGGTTGGCTACGAGCAGTACTTC.

This chain uses TRBV4-3 with TRBJ1-2, with D perhaps matching TRBD1 (5 bases). CDR1 and CDR2 from the germline V gene are LGHNA and YSLEER. V was trimmed by 2 bases and J by 1 base, leaving 14 bases between them. This CDR3 is 16 amino acids long. CDR3 loop: CASSQHRGSRNYGYTF. In DNA, the CDR3 is TGCGCCAGCAGCCAACACCGGGGCAGTCGTAACTATGGCTACACCTTC.

Judged by abundance, this clone is large. The chain combines TRBV2 with TRBJ1-2, with TRBD1 identical over 7 bases. Germline CDR1 SNHLY, CDR2 FYNNEI. V lost 8 bases and J lost 2; bases outside the gene matches: 11. The CDR3 loop spans 15 amino acids. The CDR3 here is CASGSIGQANYGYTF. Written as DNA, the CDR3 is TGTGCCAGCGGGTCAATCGGACAGGCCAACTATGGCTACACCTTC.

The rearrangement links TRBV4-3 to TRBJ2-7, with D uncertain. Germline V CDR1 and CDR2: LGHNA, YSLEER. Trimming removed 0 bases from V and 5 bases from J, with 8 bases in between. There are 13 residues in the CDR3. The CDR3 loop reads CASSQDGEDEQYF. In nucleotides, the CDR3 is TGCGCCAGCAGCCAAGACGGTGAGGACGAGCAGTACTTC.